This TCR beta chain stems from a study of cytomegalovirus exposure and HLA in healthy donors. The study, taken as a whole, reports: Segments of the TCR beta V type were, in most cases, productive about 87% or about 30% of the time in an earlier analysis. Cytomegalovirus association was listed for around 170 TCR beta chains. An analysis that was carried out later associated approximately 15,000 TCR beta sequences with HLA alleles at 0.05 false discovery rate.

The PCR was carried out with 60 Vbeta primers and 13 Jbeta primers. Some clones are missing from TCRdb's copy, which holds only in-frame ones; the method was immunoSEQ multiplex PCR. The sample shows over 60,000 clones, approximately 70% of them seen only once. The CDR3 has 14 residues. Germline V gene sequence: CDR1 SGHNT, CDR2 YYREEE (reference sequence). The germline V and J ends were trimmed by 0 bases and 8 bases, with 12 bases remaining between them. Of note for this clone: Its antigen is unidentified.

Healthy bone marrow donors supplied every sample. This clonotype was sampled from a male donor in good health and CMV-seropositive. This chain connects TRBV5-4 to TRBJ2-1; D may be TRBD2 (6 bases). Sequenced input: PBMCs. The CDR3 spells CASSLAAGRHEQFF. The DNA of the CDR3 is TGTGCCAGCAGCTTGGCCGCAGGGAGGCATGAGCAGTTCTTC.